The T cell receptor beta chain under discussion was sequenced for a study of immune evolution from preneoplasia to lung adenocarcinoma. In the case of this clone: The antigen is undetermined.

Findings and caveats of the study: Later-stage lesions appeared to have more T cells, more diversity, less clonality. Top clone frequencies peaked in normal lung, apparently declining through invasive adenocarcinoma.

Germline V CDR1 and CDR2: SGHAT, FQNNGV. Between the trimmed V and J ends, which lost 5 bases and 0 bases, there was a span of 17 bases. This CDR3 is built from 17 residues. Patients had resection in Japan or China between about 2014 and 2018. H&E slides confirmed each diagnosis, reviewed by two pathologists independently. Sequencing was performed with immunoSEQ multiplex PCR; in TCRdb, only in-frame clones are kept and a portion is missing. The table lists several thousand clones, 65% to 85% of them singletons. The clonotype was recovered from a donor at least 70 years old with lung adenocarcinoma. The sample consisted of FFPE adjacent normal lung tissue. The chain has TRBV11-2 and TRBJ2-1; unclear D gene. CDR3 sequence: CASSPGLGDSSYNEQFF. The CDR3 coding sequence is TGTGCCAGCAGCCCCGGGCTGGGCGATAGCTCCTACAATGAGCAGTTCTTC.